This T cell receptor (beta chain) appears in the sequencing data of a study of cytomegalovirus exposure and HLA in healthy donors. Participants comprised healthy donors of bone marrow. Study-wide results and caveats: Reported performance of the classifier showed diagnosis of cytomegalovirus status with high specificity and sensitivity. The study designated fewer than 200 TCR beta chains cytomegalovirus-associated.

This clone was counted only a few times. Its matching antigen is unknown. PCR involved 60 Vbeta and 13 Jbeta primers. Sequenced by immunoSEQ multiplex PCR; TCRdb stores in-frame clones only, minus some. The repertoire has 75,000 to 100,000 clones, about 74% of them found once; the top ten carry under 2%. This CDR3 is built from 14 residues. Trimming removed 5 bases from V and 6 bases from J; junction bases left unmatched: 2. The V gene's germline CDR1 is SNHLY and CDR2 FYNNEI. J is TRBJ2-1 and V is TRBV2; 12 bases agree with TRBD1. What was sequenced was PBMCs. This clonotype was sampled from a male donor in good health and CMV-seronegative. The CDR3 coding sequence is TGTGCCAGCAGTTCGGGACAGGGGGCCAATGAGCAGTTCTTC. Translation gives CASSSGQGANEQFF.